This T cell receptor beta chain appears in the sequencing data of a study of human T cells and chemical hapten exposure (dated by TCRdb to the early 2020s). For the wider study: For sensitization, 2% DPC in acetone was applied to a roughly 2 cm by roughly 2 cm area of upper inner arm skin. Throughout the roughly 25-week study period, patients were also given weekly therapeutic DPC doses on the scalp. Patch testing was done on the upper back using Finn chambers containing 0.01% DPC, and results were scored after 6 days according to International Contact Dermatitis Research Group standards. The patient cohort, mostly female, included alopecia areata with under or over 50% scalp involvement, alopecia totalis and alopecia universalis. Libraries were pooled for sequencing, and per-sample TCR yields varied mainly because of small differences in library volumes within the pool. This study followed changes in the peripheral blood TCR repertoire in vivo during primary and secondary sensitization of alopecia patients to the hapten diphenylcyclopropenone (DPC). Blood samples were taken from patients before sensitization (week 0) and then at 2, 6 and about 24 weeks after DPC sensitization. For TCR sequencing, blood came from about 29 alopecia patients at anywhere from one to four time points (pre-sensitization, 2, 6 and 24 weeks). Study-wide conclusions, independent of this receptor: Patch test score was positively correlated with the number of PT1 expanded TCRs, with significance at thresholds 8, 16 and 32 but not at 4. Significantly more large CDR3 similarity clusters were formed by expanded TCRs than by pre-sensitization or healthy control sets, consistent with antigen-driven responses. Because all patients had alopecia, a presumed autoimmune disease, the immune response of the patients might differ from that of healthy individuals. DPC sensitization did not change how many TCRs were above 1 in 1000 frequency, and no evidence was found of alterations in global repertoire structure. After repeated subsampling, changes were observed in the strength of the expansion versus patch-test correlation and in the threshold at which the correlation became significant.

Library prep was done by RACE. The reads were generated on a NextSeq 500. During library preparation, unique molecular identifiers were attached to individual cDNA molecules so that TCRs could be counted quantitatively and reproducibly. Each blood RNA sample was used to sequence both TCR alpha and TCR beta chains. The published analysis was carried out like this. The median number of TCRs per sample was 85,000 to 100,000, ranging from about 20,000 to 700,000. V, J and CDR3 annotation of the TCR reads was performed with the Decombinator software suite. For PS versus PT1 abundance plots, all samples were subsampled to the same number of TCRs (28,000). Expanded TCRs were defined as absent before sensitization and observed at least eight times at the 2-week time point. Starting from the raw public reads, TCRdb applied fastp trimming at Q25, assembled clones with MiXCR and retained in-frame beta chains. Duplicate CDR3 protein sequences are folded into a single record with the most common DNA and genes. The V and J calls shown here were made by TCRdb, not taken from the authors' results. The sample yields around 360,000 distinct CDR3 sequences; about 6% were counted once. Around 5.6% of the sample lies in the top ten.

The sample's time point label, in plain terms: patch test 2, 6 weeks after DPC sensitization. In light of the paper, this sample's treatment or condition label describes: therapeutic diphenylcyclopropenone sensitization with weekly scalp DPC. At each patch-test visit, blood was drawn before the patch test was applied. To be eligible, patients had to be aged 18 to 70, diagnosed with alopecia and judged suitable for DPC therapy, while pregnant patients were excluded. Unfractionated whole blood was collected in Tempus Blood RNA tubes, and total RNA was extracted from that blood. As regards this clonotype: Its antigen is not yet known. No much larger clonotype is one base removed from it; base qualities were not supplied.

V is trimmed back by 3 bases and J by 6 bases, and the junction contains 5 bases that no gene match accounts for. From the cysteine through the phenylalanine, the CDR3 covers 15 amino acids. CDR3 DNA is the only sequence kept; it has 45 bases, read in frame from the first base. The sequence was obtained from a woman between 18 and 30 years old with alopecia areata. Some clones in this sample may be carry-over from other donors' samples. The chain uses TRBV12-3 or TRBV12-4 and TRBJ2-2; 9 of the junction bases match TRBD2. Sample: whole blood, taken in connection with sensitization to the hapten diphenylcyclopropenone (DPC). At the DNA level, the sequence is TGTGCCAGCAGTTTTCGCGGGGGGGCGGCCGGGGAGCTGTTTTTT. This is translated as CASSFRGGAAGELFF.